The TCR beta chain described here comes from a study of blood T cell repertoires in COVID-19. This clone was observed a handful of times. Between the trimmed V and J ends, which lost 2 bases and 2 bases, there was a span of 9 bases. The CDR3 sequence is 14 residues long. Germline V gene sequence: CDR1 MDHEN, CDR2 SYDVKM. Under the authors' procedure: Scientists estimated how many nucleated cells there were by amplifying reference gene primers. The data were produced by immunoSEQ multiplex PCR, yet TCRdb's version contains in-frame clones alone and is incomplete. For V, J and clone size, that table is used; D and trimming come from the DNA. Of over 200,000 clones listed, 70% to 90% are singletons.

Sample: peripheral blood. This receptor was identified in a woman aged 30 to 39 with acute or convalescent COVID-19. The chain links TRBV28 to TRBJ1-2, with D possibly TRBD1 on 5 matching bases. Here the CDR3 DNA reads TGTGCCAGCAGTTTACCCAGGGCCAACTATGGCTACACCTTC. Protein sequence: CASSLPRANYGYTF.